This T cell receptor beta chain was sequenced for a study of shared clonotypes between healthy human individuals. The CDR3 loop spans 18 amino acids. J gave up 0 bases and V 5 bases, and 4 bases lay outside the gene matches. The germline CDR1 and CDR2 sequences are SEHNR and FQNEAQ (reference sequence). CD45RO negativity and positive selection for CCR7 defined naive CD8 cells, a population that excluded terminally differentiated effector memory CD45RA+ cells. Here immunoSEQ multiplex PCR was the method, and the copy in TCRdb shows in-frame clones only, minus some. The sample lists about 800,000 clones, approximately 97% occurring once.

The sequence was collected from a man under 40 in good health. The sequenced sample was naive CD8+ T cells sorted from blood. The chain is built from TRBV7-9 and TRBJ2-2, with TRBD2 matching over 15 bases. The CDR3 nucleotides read TGTGCCAGCAGCCCCCGGACTAGCGGGAGGGCGAACACCGGGGAGCTGTTTTTT. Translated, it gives CASSPRTSGRANTGELFF.